What follows are 2 T cell receptor beta chains derived from one specimen sequenced in a study of cytomegalovirus exposure and HLA in healthy donors. PCR was performed using 60 Vbeta and 13 Jbeta primers. Sequencing was performed with immunoSEQ multiplex PCR; in TCRdb, only in-frame clones are kept and a portion is missing. The sample contains about 200,000 clones, 70% to 80% of which appear only once. Sequenced: PBMCs. The source is a girl aged 2 to 9 in good health and CMV-seronegative.

The CDR3 sequence is CASRTIGDGYTF. DNA of the CDR3: TGTGCCAGCCGAACTATAGGGGATGGCTACACCTTC. The chain combines TRBV6-5 with TRBJ1-2, with D possibly matching TRBD1 (5 bases). The CDR3 length is 12 residues. Deletions cut 8 bases from V and 6 bases from J, with 13 bases between. Germline loops: CDR1 MNHEY, CDR2 SVGAGI.

This clone has more than one count but fewer than ten. The chain employs TRBV5-6 and TRBJ2-1, with 15 bases that match TRBD2. The germline V gene encodes CDR1 SGHDT and CDR2 YYEEEE. This CDR3 region has 15 residues. Losses at the gene ends were 4 bases for V and 8 bases for J; bases not matched to a gene: 4. The CDR3 is CASSTGLAGGYEQFF. The CDR3 DNA follows: TGTGCCAGCAGCACGGGACTAGCGGGGGGCTATGAGCAGTTCTTC.